A selection of T cell receptor beta chains follows, all from one sample in a study of beta chain features in type 1 diabetes. Using immunoSEQ multiplex PCR, the repertoire was profiled, and TCRdb retains in-frame clones only, with some absent. This table holds about half a million clones, roughly 10% found once. The specimen sequenced was naive CD4+ T cells from blood. All receptors come from a woman under 30 in good health. The CDR3 runs from the conserved cysteine through the conserved F or W. D genes are given only for firm matches. Where a row states a size, it is once, few, many or the class of an expanded clone; other rows omit it.

v_call	d_call	clone_size	j_call	cdr3_aa	cdr3_nt
TRBV9	-	few	TRBJ2-2	CASSIVTGSGELFF	TGTGCCAGCAGCATAGTAACGGGATCCGGGGAGCTGTTTTTT
TRBV5-1	TRBD2	-	TRBJ2-1	CASSLRGRAMDEQFF	TGCGCCAGCAGCTTACGAGGGAGGGCCATGGATGAGCAGTTCTTC
TRBV20-1	-	-	TRBJ1-1	CSAREGFEAFF	TGCAGTGCTAGAGAGGGGTTTGAAGCTTTCTTT
TRBV5-1	-	-	TRBJ2-3	CASSLRPRDTDTQYF	TGCGCCAGCAGCTTAAGACCCAGAGACACAGATACGCAGTATTTT
TRBV29-1	-	-	TRBJ2-3	CSVDGRSTDTQYF	TGCAGCGTTGATGGCAGGAGCACAGATACGCAGTATTTT
TRBV13	-	-	TRBJ1-2	CASSLSGTGYGYTF	TGTGCCAGCAGCTTAAGCGGGACCGGCTATGGCTACACCTTC
TRBV30	-	few	TRBJ1-1	CAWTGELMNTEAFF	TGTGCCTGGACAGGGGAACTTATGAACACTGAAGCTTTCTTT
TRBV4-3	-	-	TRBJ2-1	CASSLLYIGSYNEQFF	TGCGCCAGCAGCCTCCTTTATATCGGCTCCTACAATGAGCAGTTCTTC
TRBV6-1	-	few	TRBJ1-5	CASNEGGNQPQHF	TGTGCCAGCAATGAGGGCGGCAATCAGCCCCAGCATTTT
TRBV25-1	TRBD2	-	TRBJ2-1	CASSSSGGPPSYNEQFF	TGTGCCAGCAGCTCTAGCGGGGGGCCACCCTCCTACAATGAGCAGTTCTTC
TRBV28	TRBD1	few	TRBJ2-1	CASSGDRAREFF	TGTGCCAGCAGCGGGGACAGGGCAAGGGAGTTCTTC
TRBV7-9	-	-	TRBJ2-2	CASSRWAGGGELFF	TGTGCCAGCAGCCGTTGGGCGGGCGGCGGGGAGCTGTTTTTT
TRBV30	-	few	TRBJ2-2	CAWRAGYRDTGELFF	TGTGCCTGGAGAGCAGGCTACAGGGACACCGGGGAGCTGTTTTTT
TRBV5-1	-	few	TRBJ2-1	CASSLKSPVSYNEQFF	TGCGCCAGCAGCTTGAAGTCGCCAGTCTCCTACAATGAGCAGTTCTTC
TRBV6-5	TRBD1	-	TRBJ2-4	CASSYRQGNIQYF	TGTGCCAGCAGTTACCGACAGGGAAACATTCAGTACTTC
TRBV4-3	-	-	TRBJ2-7	CASSQDHRDTYEQYF	TGCGCCAGCAGCCAAGATCACAGGGATACCTACGAGCAGTACTTC
TRBV5-4	TRBD2	-	TRBJ2-1	CASSRIAGSYNEQFF	TGTGCCAGCAGCCGAATAGCGGGATCGTACAATGAGCAGTTCTTC
TRBV18	-	-	TRBJ1-2	CASSPDRQYGYTF	TGTGCCAGCTCACCCGACAGGCAGTATGGCTACACCTTC
TRBV7-2	-	-	TRBJ2-4	CASSLDSSWAKNIQYF	TGTGCCAGCAGCTTAGATTCCTCATGGGCCAAAAACATTCAGTACTTC
TRBV7-2	TRBD1	-	TRBJ1-5	CARGPRDRGDNSNQPQHF	TGTGCCAGGGGCCCGAGGGACAGGGGGGATAATAGCAATCAGCCCCAGCATTTT
TRBV5-1	-	few	TRBJ2-5	CASSLGPNREEETQYF	TGCGCCAGCAGCTTGGGTCCCAACAGGGAGGAGGAGACCCAGTACTTC
TRBV28	TRBD2	few	TRBJ2-3	CASPPSGGTDTQYF	TGTGCCAGCCCCCCTAGCGGGGGCACAGATACGCAGTATTTT
TRBV5-4	-	few	TRBJ2-1	CASSSAYNEQFF	TGTGCCAGCAGCTCCGCTTACAATGAGCAGTTCTTC
TRBV5-1	TRBD2	-	TRBJ2-3	CASSISGGRDTQYF	TGCGCCAGCAGCATTAGCGGGGGGCGAGATACGCAGTATTTT
TRBV27	-	-	TRBJ1-4	CASSRRQTTNEKLFF	TGTGCCAGCAGTCGCCGACAGACAACTAATGAAAAACTGTTTTTT
TRBV7-2	TRBD2	-	TRBJ2-1	CASSRSGGTYNEQFF	TGTGCCAGCAGCCGAAGCGGGGGGACCTACAATGAGCAGTTCTTC
TRBV13	-	few	TRBJ1-3	CASSSRGSSGNTIYF	TGTGCCAGCAGCTCCCGCGGGAGCTCTGGAAACACCATATATTTT
TRBV4-2	-	few	TRBJ2-3	CASSQTRQERDTQYF	TGTGCCAGCAGCCAAACTAGACAGGAGAGAGATACGCAGTATTTT
TRBV6-6	TRBD2	few	TRBJ2-7	CASKAAGGGEQYF	TGTGCCAGCAAAGCGGCGGGAGGAGGCGAGCAGTACTTC
TRBV7-9	-	few	TRBJ2-3	CASSLSGPHTQYF	TGTGCCAGCAGCCTTAGCGGACCCCATACGCAGTATTTT
TRBV2	TRBD1	-	TRBJ2-5	CATGTGRIQETQYF	TGTGCCACCGGGACAGGGAGGATTCAAGAGACCCAGTACTTC
TRBV7-2	-	few	TRBJ1-2	CASSLEPGYGYTF	TGTGCCAGCAGCTTAGAACCGGGCTATGGCTACACCTTC
TRBV29-1	-	few	TRBJ2-2	CSATVKNTGELFF	TGCAGCGCCACGGTGAAAAACACCGGGGAGCTGTTTTTT
TRBV7-9	-	few	TRBJ2-5	CASGLETQYF	TGTGCCAGCGGATTAGAGACCCAGTACTTC
TRBV7-9	-	-	TRBJ2-1	CASSLAYQGNEQFF	TGTGCCAGCAGCTTAGCGTACCAGGGCAATGAGCAGTTCTTC
TRBV7-9	-	-	TRBJ1-1	CASSPRGRAHTEAFF	TGTGCCAGCAGCCCCCGCGGCAGGGCCCACACTGAAGCTTTCTTT
TRBV27	-	-	TRBJ1-2	CASSLKDELRFFYGYTF	TGTGCCAGCAGTTTGAAGGACGAGTTAAGGTTCTTCTATGGCTACACCTTC
TRBV6-4	TRBD2	few	TRBJ2-2	CATRLAPTGELFF	TGTGCCACACGACTAGCTCCCACCGGGGAGCTGTTTTTT
TRBV5-1	-	-	TRBJ2-5	CASSERQAGKETQYF	TGCGCCAGCAGCGAACGACAGGCGGGTAAAGAGACCCAGTACTTC
TRBV7-9	-	-	TRBJ1-2	CASSLETYGYTF	TGTGCCAGCAGCTTAGAGACATATGGCTACACCTTC
TRBV7-2	-	few	TRBJ2-1	CASSLLLGLVSGNEQFF	TGTGCCAGCAGCTTACTCTTGGGGCTAGTAAGTGGGAATGAGCAGTTCTTC
TRBV25-1	TRBD1	-	TRBJ1-2	CASSAGTGTGYGYTF	TGTGCCAGCAGTGCCGGGACAGGGACAGGCTATGGCTACACCTTC
TRBV5-1	-	-	TRBJ1-2	CASSSKTGANGYTF	TGCGCCAGCAGCTCGAAGACAGGAGCCAATGGCTACACCTTC
TRBV11-1	-	-	TRBJ2-3	CASSFTPTRAPDTQYF	TGTGCCAGCAGCTTCACCCCAACTAGAGCCCCAGATACGCAGTATTTT
TRBV18	-	-	TRBJ2-1	CASSPNQEYNEQFF	TGTGCCAGCTCACCAAATCAGGAATACAATGAGCAGTTCTTC
TRBV4-2	TRBD2	-	TRBJ2-3	CASSPVGSGSTDTQYF	TGTGCCAGCAGCCCCGTAGGTAGCGGGAGCACAGATACGCAGTATTTT
TRBV4-2	-	-	TRBJ2-1	CASSQDQGQRGSYNEQFF	TGTGCCAGCAGCCAAGATCAGGGGCAGCGAGGGTCCTACAATGAGCAGTTCTTC
TRBV20-1	-	-	TRBJ1-1	CSATNLGRAFF	TGCAGTGCTACGAACCTAGGGAGAGCTTTCTTT
TRBV4-1	-	many	TRBJ2-3	CASSQVAVTDTQYF	TGCGCCAGCAGCCAAGTAGCGGTCACAGATACGCAGTATTTT
TRBV2	TRBD1	-	TRBJ2-1	CASSDEGAVEQFF	TGTGCCAGCAGTGACGAGGGGGCGGTTGAGCAGTTCTTC
TRBV6-5	-	few	TRBJ2-4	CASSYSNKAIQYF	TGTGCCAGCAGTTACTCGAACAAGGCCATTCAGTACTTC
TRBV7-8	TRBD2	-	TRBJ2-1	CASSQGRTSANNEQFF	TGTGCCAGCAGCCAAGGGAGGACTAGCGCAAACAATGAGCAGTTCTTC
TRBV20-1	TRBD1	few	TRBJ2-1	CSALTGNGQFF	TGCAGTGCTCTGACAGGGAACGGGCAGTTCTTC
TRBV5-4	TRBD1	-	TRBJ2-5	CASSSSDRVQETQYF	TGTGCCAGCAGCTCTTCGGACAGGGTCCAAGAGACCCAGTACTTC
TRBV30	-	few	TRBJ2-5	CAWRAAGWYQETQYF	TGTGCCTGGAGGGCTGCGGGTTGGTACCAAGAGACCCAGTACTTC
TRBV9	-	-	TRBJ2-5	CASSVEGRGETQYF	TGTGCCAGCAGCGTAGAAGGGCGGGGAGAGACCCAGTACTTC
TRBV21-1	-	few	TRBJ2-2	CASTYRGQESTGELFF	TGTGCCAGCACCTACCGTGGGCAGGAGAGCACCGGGGAGCTGTTTTTT